This entry lists 11 T cell receptor beta chains sequenced from one sample in a study of cytomegalovirus exposure and HLA in healthy donors. 13 Jbeta primers and 60 Vbeta primers were used for the PCR. Profiling relied on immunoSEQ multiplex PCR, and the TCRdb table lists in-frame clones only, not all of them. The sample has approximately 150,000 clones, 70% to 85% seen once. Sequenced material: PBMCs. These receptors were collected from a woman in her forties in good health and CMV-seronegative.

The gene calls are TRBV28 and TRBJ2-2, with a tentative D call TRBD1 (5 bases). Trimming removed 5 bases at V and 2 bases at J, with 12 bases between. CDR1 and CDR2 from the germline V gene are MDHEN and SYDVKM. The CDR3 consists of 15 residues. The DNA of the CDR3 is TGTGCCAGCAGTACCCTCGGACAAAACACCGGGGAGCTGTTTTTT. This sequence encodes CASSTLGQNTGELFF.

The CDR3 protein is CASSLGLDNNEQFF. DNA for the CDR3: TGCGCCAGCAGCTTGGGACTAGACAACAATGAGCAGTTCTTC. V and J are TRBV5-1 and TRBJ2-1; D is possibly TRBD2 (6 bases). Germline-derived CDR1 and CDR2 are SGHRS and YFSETQ. Trimming took off 0 bases at V and 5 bases at J, with 9 bases between the two ends. The CDR3 covers 14 residues.

Points on this clone: Other DNA variants within this sample encode the same CDR3. This chain uses TRBV6-5 with TRBJ2-2; D is unresolved. The V end lost 1 base, the J end lost 4 bases, and 7 bases lay between the germline ends. Germline V gives CDR1 MNHEY, CDR2 SVGAGI. This CDR3 spans 14 amino acids. The CDR3 DNA reads TGTGCCAGCAGTTACTTGCGAGGCACCGGGGAGCTGTTTTTT. Encoded protein: CASSYLRGTGELFF.

V and J are TRBV18 and TRBJ2-5; 8 positions agree with TRBD1. The CDR3 consists of 14 residues. CDR1 and CDR2 (germline): KGHSH, LQKENI. V dropped 3 bases and J dropped 5; count of bases not matched to a gene: 5. CDR3 DNA sequence: TGTGCCAGCTCACCTGCAGGGGGCGCGGAGACCCAGTACTTC. Its translation: CASSPAGGAETQYF.

In regard to this clone: The germline gene is not matched at one end of the junction; a read error may be the cause. The chain joins TRBV7-9 to TRBJ2-7, with TRBD2 identical over 16 bases. Germline V gives CDR1 SEHNR, CDR2 FQNEAQ (reference sequence). CDR3 length equals 18 residues. CDR3 sequence: CSSSTLPGLAGGYYEQYF. The CDR3 region has the DNA TGTTCCAGCAGCACTCTCCCGGGACTAGCGGGAGGGTACTACGAGCAGTACTTC.

The chain recombines TRBV27 with TRBJ2-1; 15 nucleotides align to TRBD2. With 4 bases clipped from V and 10 bases from J, the junction kept 32 bases outside the gene matches. This CDR3 has 24 residues. Germline values: CDR1 MNHEY, CDR2 SMNVEV (reference sequence). CDR3 bases: TGTGCCAGCAGTTCCACTTTACCGGGACTAGCGGGAGGTAAGAACGAAATATACAATGAGGAGCAGTTCTTC. Translated: CASSSTLPGLAGGKNEIYNEEQFF.

This chain uses TRBV5-4 with TRBJ1-1; maybe TRBD1 (6 bases). The germline gives CDR1 SGHNT, CDR2 YYREEE (reference sequence). The CDR3 totals 13 residues. V was clipped by 6 bases and J by 4 bases, with 13 bases between them. CDR3 DNA sequence: TGTGCCAGCAACTATGGGGGGGCCACTGAAGCTTTCTTT. This sequence encodes CASNYGGATEAFF.

V is TRBV6-4 and J is TRBJ2-5, with a possible D match to TRBD1 (5 bases). The ends were cut back, 5 bases at V and 5 bases at J, with 12 bases in the middle. This CDR3 region has 13 residues. Germline CDR1 is MRHNA and CDR2 is SNTAGT. The CDR3 region is CASSIQGGETQYF. CDR3 nucleotide sequence: TGTGCCAGCAGTATTCAGGGTGGGGAGACCCAGTACTTC.

The chain recombines TRBV6-6 with TRBJ2-7; 9 bases agree with TRBD1. The J segment lost 7 bases and the V segment lost 2 bases, leaving 9 bases of the junction unmatched. Germline V CDR1 and CDR2: MNHNY, SVGAGI (reference sequence). CDR3 length: 15 amino acids. The CDR3 sequence is CASSYPRDRANEQYF. The CDR3 coding sequence is TGTGCCAGCAGTTACCCCCGGGACAGGGCTAATGAGCAGTACTTC.

Comments on this clone: One end of the junction fails to match germline, which may point to a read error. The chain joins TRBV4-3 to TRBJ2-1; a possible D gene is TRBD1 (5 bases). The CDR3 runs to 14 residues. CDR1 and CDR2 from the germline V gene are LGHNA and YSLEER. CDR3 in amino acids: CASSEDRAGNEQFF. The DNA for the CDR3 is TGCGCCAGCAGCGAAGATAGGGCAGGGAATGAGCAGTTCTTC.

This clone came up a few times. The chain links TRBV25-1 to TRBJ2-1; TRBD2 might be the D (6 bases). Trimming left V 1 base short and J 2 bases short, with 18 bases between. Germline CDR1 MGHDK, CDR2 SYGVNS. The CDR3 sequence is 18 residues long. The CDR3 region is CASSESRGTSAPYNEQFF. The DNA for the CDR3 is TGTGCCAGCAGTGAATCCCGGGGGACTTCGGCCCCCTACAATGAGCAGTTCTTC.